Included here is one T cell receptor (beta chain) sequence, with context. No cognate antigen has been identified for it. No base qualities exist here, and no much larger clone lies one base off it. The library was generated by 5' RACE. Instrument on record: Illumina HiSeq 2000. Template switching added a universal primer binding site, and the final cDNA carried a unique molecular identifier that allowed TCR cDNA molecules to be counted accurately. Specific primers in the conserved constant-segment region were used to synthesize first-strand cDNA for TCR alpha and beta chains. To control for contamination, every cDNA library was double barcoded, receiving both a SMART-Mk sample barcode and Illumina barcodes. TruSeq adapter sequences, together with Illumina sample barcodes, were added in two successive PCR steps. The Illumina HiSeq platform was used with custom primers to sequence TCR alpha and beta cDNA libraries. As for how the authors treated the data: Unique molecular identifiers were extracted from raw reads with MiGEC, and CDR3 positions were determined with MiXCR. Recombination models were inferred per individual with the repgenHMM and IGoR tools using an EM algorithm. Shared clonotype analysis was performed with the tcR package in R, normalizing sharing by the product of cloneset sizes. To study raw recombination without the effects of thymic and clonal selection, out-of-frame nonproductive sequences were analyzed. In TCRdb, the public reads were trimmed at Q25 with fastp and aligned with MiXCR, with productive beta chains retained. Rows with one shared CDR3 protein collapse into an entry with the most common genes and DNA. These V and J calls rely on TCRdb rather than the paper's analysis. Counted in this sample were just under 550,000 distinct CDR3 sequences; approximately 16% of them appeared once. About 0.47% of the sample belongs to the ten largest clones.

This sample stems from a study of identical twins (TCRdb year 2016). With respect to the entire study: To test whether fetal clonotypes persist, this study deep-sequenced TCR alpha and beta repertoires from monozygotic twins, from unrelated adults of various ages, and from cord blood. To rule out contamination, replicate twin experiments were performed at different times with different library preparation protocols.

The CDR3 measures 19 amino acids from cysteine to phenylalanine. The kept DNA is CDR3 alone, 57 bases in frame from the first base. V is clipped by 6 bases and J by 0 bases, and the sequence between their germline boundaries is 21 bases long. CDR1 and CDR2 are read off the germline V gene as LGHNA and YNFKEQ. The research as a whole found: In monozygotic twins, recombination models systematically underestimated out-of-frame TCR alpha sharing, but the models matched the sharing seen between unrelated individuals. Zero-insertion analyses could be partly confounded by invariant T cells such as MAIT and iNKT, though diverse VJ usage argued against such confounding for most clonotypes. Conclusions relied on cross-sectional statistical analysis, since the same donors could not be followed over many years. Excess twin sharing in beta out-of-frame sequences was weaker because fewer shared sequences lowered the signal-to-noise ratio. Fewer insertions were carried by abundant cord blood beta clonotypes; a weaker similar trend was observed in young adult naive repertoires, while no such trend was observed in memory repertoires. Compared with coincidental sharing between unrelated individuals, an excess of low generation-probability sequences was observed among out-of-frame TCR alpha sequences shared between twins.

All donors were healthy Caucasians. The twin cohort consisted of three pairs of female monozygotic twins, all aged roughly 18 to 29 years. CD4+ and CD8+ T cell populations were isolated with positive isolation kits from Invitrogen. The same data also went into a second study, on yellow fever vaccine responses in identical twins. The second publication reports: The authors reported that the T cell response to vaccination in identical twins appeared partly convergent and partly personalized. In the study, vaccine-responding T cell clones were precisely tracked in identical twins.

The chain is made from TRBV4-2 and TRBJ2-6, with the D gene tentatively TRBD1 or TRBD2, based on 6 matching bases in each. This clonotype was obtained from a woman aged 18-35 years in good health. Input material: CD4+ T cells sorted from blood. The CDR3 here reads CASSVSGAVLYSGANVLTF. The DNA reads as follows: TGTGCCAGCAGTGTCTCGGGGGCTGTATTATACTCTGGGGCCAACGTCCTGACTTTC.